The subject of this entry is one T cell receptor beta chain. Trimming pared 4 bases from V and 4 bases from J, leaving 11 bases between. Germline values: CDR1 MGHRA, CDR2 YSYEKL. The CDR3 sequence is 13 residues long. These data are taken from a study of cytomegalovirus exposure and HLA in healthy donors. The PCR used 60 Vbeta and 13 Jbeta primers. Only in-frame clones appear in the TCRdb table, and some are missing; sequencing was by immunoSEQ multiplex PCR. The profile shows roughly 170,000 clones, roughly four fifths of them singletons. The chain uses TRBV4-1 and TRBJ2-7, with D possibly TRBD2 on 6 matching bases. Sequenced material: PBMCs. The TCR sequence derives from a woman aged 30 to 39 in good health and CMV-seronegative. CDR3 nucleotide sequence: TGCGCCAGCAGCCTGCGGGGTGGGTACGAGCAGTACTTC. Its translation is CASSLRGGYEQYF.